Sequencing of this TCR beta chain was carried out in a study of T cell repertoires in cytomegalovirus infection (dated by TCRdb to between 2018 and 2021). At the level of the whole study: Recently identified HLA-C-restricted CMV epitopes, whose presentation resists viral immunomodulation, were targeted by peptide stimulations together with well-studied HLA-B-restricted epitopes. Because public TCR beta signatures pointed to carriage of CMV infection together with the matching HLA type, the HLA type of each donor mattered for the analysis.

A remark on this clonotype: What antigen it recognizes has not been identified. No qualities accompany the bases; no much larger clone lies one base away.

This specimen's treatment or condition label, interpreted: in vitro stimulation with specific CMV peptide epitopes to enrich CMV-specific T cells. What the study reported, not specific to this receptor: Cumulative frequency of public TCR beta family members discriminated carriers of CMV infection plus the relevant HLA type in this cohort and an independent roughly 330-donor cohort. The ex vivo response was dominated by HLA-C-restricted CMV-specific TCR beta clonotypes, which also provided the single most frequent clonotype in two of eight donors.

TCRdb records Illumina HiSeq 1500 as the sequencer. TCRdb reprocessed the public reads (quality trimming at Q25 with fastp, clone calling with MiXCR) and kept in-frame beta chains. Here each entry gathers all rows of one CDR3 protein and keeps the most common genes and DNA. This sample is represented by 300,000 or so distinct CDR3 sequences; around 25% of them were singletons. Roughly 14% of the sample is in the top ten clones. Trimming leaves V shorter by 2 bases and J shorter by 8 bases, with the junction holding 6 bases beyond the gene matches. CDR1 is given as SGDLS and CDR2 as YYNGEE, both from the germline V gene. The CDR3 sequence holds 14 residues, the cysteine and phenylalanine included. Only the CDR3 portion is preserved as DNA: 42 bases, with reading frame beginning at the first base.

The TCR originated in a human donor in good health (CMV status not recorded). Some clones in this sample may be carry-over from other donors' samples. The receptor chain draws on TRBV9 and TRBJ2-1; 8 central bases correspond to TRBD2. The sequenced sample was cultured PBMCs, obtained from culture after CMV antigen stimulation. The CDR3 here reads CASSVIAGLDEQFF. The DNA sequence is as follows: TGTGCCAGCAGCGTGATAGCGGGACTCGATGAGCAGTTCTTC.